This passage covers 10 T cell receptor beta chains from one sample sequenced in a study of blood T cell repertoires in COVID-19. Produced via immunoSEQ multiplex PCR; TCRdb's table is partial and in-frame only. The top ten hold around 10% of the sample, which has some 10,000 clones, roughly 90% seen once. The sample was peripheral blood. The receptors originated from a human donor in a cohort sampled during active COVID-19.

The rearrangement links TRBV3-1 (or the pseudogene TRBV3-2) to TRBJ1-5; 9 bases line up with TRBD1. Germline V gene data show CDR1 as LGHDT and CDR2 as YNNKEL (reference sequence). The V and J ends lost 4 bases and 4 bases, in that order; junction bases with no gene match: 11. The CDR3 has 17 residues. The CDR3, as DNA: TGTGCCAGCAGCCTCTATGACGGGACAGGGTTTAATCAGCCCCAGCATTTT. It specifies CASSLYDGTGFNQPQHF.

The chain couples TRBV5-4 to TRBJ1-1, with 7 bases fitting TRBD1. Germline trimming cut 7 bases from V and 0 bases from J; bases unmatched to any gene: 9. CDR3 length: 15 amino acids. From germline, CDR1 is SGHNT and CDR2 YYREEE (reference sequence). The CDR3 spells CASHNIQGLNTEAFF. The CDR3 DNA reads as TGTGCCAGCCATAACATACAGGGGCTGAACACTGAAGCTTTCTTT.

The V call is TRBV6-5, the J call TRBJ1-3; D uncertain. The V gene's germline CDR1 is MNHEY and CDR2 SVGAGI. V shed 7 bases and J shed 0 bases, with 7 bases lying between them. The CDR3 spans 13 residues. As DNA, the CDR3 is TGTGCCAGCACCGGGTACTCTGGAAACACCATATATTTT. Translating gives CASTGYSGNTIYF.

This clone was observed once. The V gene is TRBV30, the J gene TRBJ2-7, with TRBD1 matching over 8 bases. This CDR3 comprises 12 residues. The V gene end was trimmed by 4 bases and the J gene end by 2 bases; junction bases not matched to a gene: 1. Germline assignment: CDR1 GTSNPN and CDR2 SVGIG (reference sequence). The DNA for the CDR3 is TGTGCCTGGACAGGGGGCCCCTACGAGCAGTACTTC. It is translated as CAWTGGPYEQYF. The whole variable domain, filled in from reference TRBV30 and TRBJ2-7, reads SQTIHQWPATLVQPVGSPLSLECTVEGTSNPNLYWYRQAAGRGLQLLFYSVGIGQISSEVPQNLSASRPQDRQFILSSKKLLLSDSGFYLCAWTGGPYEQYFGPGTRLTVT.

CDR3 bases: TGTGCCACCAGTGATTCACGACAGGGGAGAGGTGGCTACACCTTC. Translating gives CATSDSRQGRGGYTF. J is TRBJ1-2 and V is TRBV24-1, with 8 bases that match TRBD1. CDR3 size: 15 residues. In germline, CDR1 is KGHDR, CDR2 SFDVKD. Trimming removed 2 bases from V and 7 bases from J; junction bases left unmatched: 8.

This rearrangement joins TRBV4-1 to TRBJ1-2; tentatively, D is TRBD1 (5 bases). The CDR3 runs 15 residues. Looked up from germline, CDR1 is MGHRA and CDR2 is YSYEKL. Trimming removed 2 bases at V and 2 bases at J, with 12 bases between. DNA of the CDR3: TGCGCCAGCAGCCAATTCACCCCAGGGAACTATGGCTACACCTTC. Protein sequence: CASSQFTPGNYGYTF.

This clone was seen a handful of times. This chain joins TRBV27 and TRBJ2-7, with TRBD2 as a possible D gene (5 bases). The V gene's germline CDR1 is MNHEY and CDR2 SMNVEV (reference sequence). CDR3 length: 13 residues. V lost 2 bases and J 3 bases, leaving 8 bases between the germline ends. Here the CDR3 reads CASSLGSGYEQYF. Written as DNA, the CDR3 is TGTGCCAGCAGTTTAGGGAGCGGCTACGAGCAGTACTTC.

The chain couples TRBV19 to TRBJ2-5; 8 nucleotides line up with TRBD1. This CDR3 has 15 residues. V trimming: 6 bases; J trimming: 4 bases; junction bases outside the gene matches: 10. CDR1 is LNHDA and CDR2 is SQIVND in the germline V gene (reference sequence). This chain's CDR3 is CASRLTGESVETQYF. In nucleotides, the CDR3 is TGTGCCAGTAGATTGACAGGGGAGTCGGTAGAGACCCAGTACTTC.

V usage is TRBV28 and J usage is TRBJ2-2, with 10 bases that match TRBD1. This CDR3 comprises 14 residues. CDR1 MDHEN and CDR2 SYDVKM come from the germline V gene. J was trimmed by 7 bases and V by 6 bases; bases with no gene match: 5. CDR3 nucleotides: TGTGCCAGCAGACCGACAGGGGGCGGCGGGGAGCTGTTTTTT. It translates to CASRPTGGGGELFF.

This chain connects TRBV28 to TRBJ1-2; TRBD1 agrees at 7 bases. This CDR3 comprises 14 residues. CDR1 and CDR2 from the germline V gene are MDHEN and SYDVKM. With V trimmed by 6 bases and J by 8 bases, 12 bases remained unmatched. CDR3 region: CASSARQGREGYTF. DNA for the CDR3: TGTGCCAGCAGCGCCAGACAGGGAAGAGAAGGCTACACCTTC.